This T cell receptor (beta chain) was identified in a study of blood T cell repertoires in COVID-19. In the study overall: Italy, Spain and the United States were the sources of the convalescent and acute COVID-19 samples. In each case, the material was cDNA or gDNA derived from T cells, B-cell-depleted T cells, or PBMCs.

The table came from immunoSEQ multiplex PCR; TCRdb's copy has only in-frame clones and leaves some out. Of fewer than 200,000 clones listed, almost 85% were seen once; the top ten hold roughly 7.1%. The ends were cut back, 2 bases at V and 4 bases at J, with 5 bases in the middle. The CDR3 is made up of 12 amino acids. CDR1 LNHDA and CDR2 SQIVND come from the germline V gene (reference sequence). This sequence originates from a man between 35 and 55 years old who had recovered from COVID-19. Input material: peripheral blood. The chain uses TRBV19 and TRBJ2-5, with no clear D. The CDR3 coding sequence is TGTGCCAGTAGTATACCAGGAGAGACCCAGTACTTC. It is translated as CASSIPGETQYF.